The entry that follows covers one TCR beta chain sequence. The sample originates from a study of Ad26.COV2.S vaccination and SARS-CoV-2 variants. At the level of the study: Dosing was one shot or two shots 56 days apart.

Germline V gene data show CDR1 as SQVTM and CDR2 as ANQGSEA. The length of the CDR3 is 13 residues. Trimming took off 4 bases at V and 0 bases at J, with 9 bases between the two ends. The treatment is: roughly 18 received Ad26.COV2.S at low or high dose, single or two shots; about 5 received placebo; per-sample allocation not given. Sampling was done on day 63 after the first vaccine or placebo injection. The method was immunoSEQ multiplex PCR; TCRdb's version includes in-frame clones alone and lacks a portion of them. The data contain roughly 680,000 clones, 80% to 90% of them singletons. The source was peripheral blood, collected in a trial of Ad26.COV2.S vaccine versus placebo. V is TRBV29-1 and J is TRBJ1-1; possible D gene TRBD1, 5 bases. This receptor was taken from a person between 18 and 60 years old who received the Ad26.COV2.S COVID-19 vaccine or a placebo. The CDR3 nucleotides read TGCAGCGTTGTTAAGGGGATGAACACTGAAGCTTTCTTT. Translated: CSVVKGMNTEAFF.